Listed below are T cell receptor beta chains from one sample, sequenced in a study of T cells in Graves' hyperthyroidism and ophthalmopathy. MiXCR, applied by TCRdb to the multiplex PCR reads, yields one record per CDR3 protein. The table has about 590,000 distinct CDR3 sequences, around 14% seen once. The sequenced sample was blood. These TCRs come from a woman in her twenties or thirties with Graves' hyperthyroidism. Each CDR3 is given with its conserved first and last residue. Fields, in order: V gene, clone size, CDR3 length, J gene, D gene, CDR3 protein, CDR3 DNA. The D gene is left open where the match is weak. Size is stated for part of the rows, as once, few or many counts, or as a class when the clone is expanded.

>TRBV3-1|many|16|TRBJ2-1|TRBD2
CASSQSSGSTYNEQFF
TGTGCCAGCAGCCAGAGTAGCGGGAGTACCTACAATGAGCAGTTCTTC
>TRBV10-3|-|19|TRBJ2-6|TRBD2
CATGLAGILTEAGANVLTF
TGTGCCACGGGACTAGCGGGCATTCTCACCGAGGCTGGGGCCAACGTCCTGACTTTC
>TRBV11-2|-|16|TRBJ2-1|-
CASSLVAGGGYNEQFF
TGTGCCAGCAGCTTAGTGGCAGGGGGAGGCTACAATGAGCAGTTCTTC
>TRBV29-1|-|18|TRBJ2-2|TRBD2
CSVEDPGSSGRDAGELFF
TGCAGCGTTGAAGATCCAGGGTCGAGCGGGAGAGACGCCGGGGAGCTGTTTTTT
>TRBV19|many|16|TRBJ2-2|-
CASAGWGHSNTGELFF
TGTGCCAGTGCCGGTTGGGGGCATAGTAACACCGGGGAGCTGTTTTTT
>TRBV20-1|many|15|TRBJ2-1|-
CSAREASRPYNEQFF
TGCAGTGCTAGAGAGGCTAGCCGACCTTACAATGAGCAGTTCTTC
>TRBV20-1|many|15|TRBJ2-3|TRBD2
CSAPGLAGNTDTQYF
TGCAGTGCCCCGGGACTAGCGGGGAACACAGATACGCAGTATTTT
>TRBV30|many|16|TRBJ2-7|TRBD2
CAWSRGEAGETYEQYF
TGTGCCTGGAGTAGGGGGGAAGCGGGAGAGACGTACGAGCAGTACTTC
>TRBV6-1|many|13|TRBJ1-1|TRBD1
CAIRGTGTTEAFF
TGTGCCATCAGAGGGACAGGGACCACTGAAGCTTTCTTT
>TRBV6-1|-|14|TRBJ1-5|-
CASRAGQLNQPQHF
TGTGCCAGCAGGGCAGGACAGCTCAATCAGCCCCAGCATTTT
>TRBV4-2|many|15|TRBJ2-1|-
CASSQGVEYNNEQFF
TGTGCCAGCAGCCAAGGTGTAGAGTACAACAATGAGCAGTTCTTC
>TRBV20-1|many|15|TRBJ2-1|-
CSATKGQSSYNEQFF
TGCAGTGCTACCAAAGGACAGAGCTCCTACAATGAGCAGTTCTTC
>TRBV6-1|-|13|TRBJ1-2|-
CASSYDRMDGYTF
TGTGCCAGCAGTTACGACCGGATGGATGGCTACACCTTC
>TRBV24-1|many|14|TRBJ2-1|TRBD2
CATPAGPGGSEQFF
TGTGCCACTCCCGCTGGGCCCGGCGGGAGCGAGCAGTTCTTC
>TRBV30|many|11|TRBJ2-3|-
CAWSPRDTQYF
TGTGCCTGGAGTCCCCGGGATACGCAGTATTTT
>TRBV15|many|17|TRBJ1-5|TRBD1
CATSRGTGVYSNQPQHF
TGTGCCACCAGCAGAGGGACAGGGGTTTATAGCAATCAGCCCCAGCATTTT
>TRBV29-1|-|17|TRBJ2-7|TRBD2
CSVEGAPLAGGEYEQYF
TGCAGCGTTGAAGGGGCCCCACTAGCGGGAGGGGAATACGAGCAGTACTTC
>TRBV6-2/TRBV6-3|many|16|TRBJ2-7|TRBD2
CASSYKMAGALYEQYF
TGTGCCAGCAGTTATAAGATGGCGGGAGCGCTCTACGAGCAGTACTTC
>TRBV20-1|many|14|TRBJ2-3|TRBD2
CSATYSGPTDTQYF
TGCAGTGCTACTTATAGCGGGCCTACAGATACGCAGTATTTT
>TRBV18|many|14|TRBJ1-3|-
CASSPVGTGNTIYF
TGTGCCAGCTCACCAGTAGGGACTGGAAACACCATATATTTT
>TRBV29-1|many|13|TRBJ2-3|-
CSVDRDSTDTQYF
TGCAGCGTTGACAGGGATAGCACAGATACGCAGTATTTT
>TRBV10-3|-|14|TRBJ2-1|TRBD1
CAISGQGAIDEQFF
TGTGCCATCAGTGGACAGGGGGCAATCGATGAGCAGTTCTTC
>TRBV29-1|-|12|TRBJ1-1|-
CSVEGGLRVAFF
TGCAGCGTTGAGGGGGGCCTGCGTGTGGCTTTCTTT
>TRBV20-1|few|13|TRBJ2-1|-
CSARGTIGNEQFF
TGCAGTGCTAGAGGGACAATTGGGAATGAGCAGTTCTTC
>TRBV7-9|-|17|TRBJ2-3|-
CASSVSSQGFDTDTQYF
TGTGCCAGCAGCGTAAGTAGTCAGGGGTTCGACACAGATACGCAGTATTTT
>TRBV4-2|few|12|TRBJ1-3|-
CASSPGENTIYF
TGTGCCAGCAGCCCGGGGGAAAACACCATATATTTT
>TRBV2|many|14|TRBJ2-5|-
CASSFGDPRETQYF
TGTGCCAGCAGTTTCGGGGACCCTCGAGAGACCCAGTACTTC
>TRBV30|-|16|TRBJ2-1|TRBD2
CAWSPTFLAGVNEQFF
TGTGCCTGGAGTCCCACTTTCCTAGCGGGAGTCAATGAGCAGTTCTTC
>TRBV7-9|many|15|TRBJ2-1|TRBD2
CASSLASGILDEQFF
TGTGCCAGCAGCTTAGCTAGCGGGATACTCGATGAGCAGTTCTTC
>TRBV20-1|many|14|TRBJ2-7|-
CSAISGPGLYEQYF
TGCAGTGCTATAAGCGGGCCCGGCCTCTACGAGCAGTACTTC
>TRBV4-1|few|17|TRBJ2-2|TRBD1
CASSQEDRGLITGELFF
TGCGCCAGCAGCCAAGAAGACAGGGGTTTAATAACCGGGGAGCTGTTTTTT
>TRBV5-4|many|14|TRBJ2-1|-
CASSTGDSDNEQFF
TGTGCCAGCAGCACGGGGGACTCCGACAATGAGCAGTTCTTC
>TRBV9|-|16|TRBJ1-2|-
CASSVEGSVEIEGYTF
TGTGCCAGCAGCGTAGAGGGGTCGGTAGAGATTGAAGGCTACACCTTC
>TRBV7-2|-|18|TRBJ2-6|TRBD1
CASSFDRGGISGANVLTF
TGTGCCAGCAGCTTTGACAGGGGGGGAATTTCTGGGGCCAACGTCCTGACTTTC
>TRBV24-1|-|17|TRBJ2-3|-
CATSDCCRGRVGDTQYF
TGTGCCACCAGTGATTGCTGCAGGGGACGGGTAGGCGATACGCAGTATTTT
>TRBV28|many|11|TRBJ2-7|-
CASSTREEQYF
TGTGCCAGCAGTACCAGGGAAGAGCAGTACTTC
>TRBV27|-|15|TRBJ2-7|-
CASSLSGGRRYEQYF
TGTGCCAGCAGTTTAAGTGGAGGTCGGCGTTACGAGCAGTACTTC
>TRBV6-1|-|14|TRBJ1-5|TRBD1
CASSTTGGLQPQHF
TGTGCCAGCAGTACAACAGGGGGCCTTCAGCCCCAGCATTTT